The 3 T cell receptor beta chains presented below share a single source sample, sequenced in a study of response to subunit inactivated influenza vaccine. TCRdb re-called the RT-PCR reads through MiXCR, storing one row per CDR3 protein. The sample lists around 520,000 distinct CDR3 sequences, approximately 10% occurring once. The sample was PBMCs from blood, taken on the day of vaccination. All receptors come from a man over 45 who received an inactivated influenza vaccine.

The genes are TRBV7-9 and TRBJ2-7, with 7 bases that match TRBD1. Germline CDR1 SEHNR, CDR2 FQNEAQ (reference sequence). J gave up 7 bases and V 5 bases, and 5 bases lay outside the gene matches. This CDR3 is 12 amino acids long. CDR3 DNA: TGTGCCAGCAGCCAGACAGGGTGGGAGCAGTACTTC. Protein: CASSQTGWEQYF.

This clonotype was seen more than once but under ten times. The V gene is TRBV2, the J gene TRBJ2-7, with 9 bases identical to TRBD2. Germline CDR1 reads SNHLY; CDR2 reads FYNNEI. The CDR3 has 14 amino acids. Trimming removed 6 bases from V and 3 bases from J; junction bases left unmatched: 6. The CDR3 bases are TGTGCCAGCAGAGTTAGAGCGGGGGGCTACGAGCAGTACTTC. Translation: CASRVRAGGYEQYF.

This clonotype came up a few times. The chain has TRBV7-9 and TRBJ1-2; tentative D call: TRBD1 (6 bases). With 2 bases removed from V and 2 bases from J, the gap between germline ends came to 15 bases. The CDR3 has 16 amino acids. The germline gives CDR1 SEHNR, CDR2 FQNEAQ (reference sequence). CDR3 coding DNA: TGTGCCAGCAGCTTAAGCGCCAGGGGCGTAAACTATGGCTACACCTTC. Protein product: CASSLSARGVNYGYTF.